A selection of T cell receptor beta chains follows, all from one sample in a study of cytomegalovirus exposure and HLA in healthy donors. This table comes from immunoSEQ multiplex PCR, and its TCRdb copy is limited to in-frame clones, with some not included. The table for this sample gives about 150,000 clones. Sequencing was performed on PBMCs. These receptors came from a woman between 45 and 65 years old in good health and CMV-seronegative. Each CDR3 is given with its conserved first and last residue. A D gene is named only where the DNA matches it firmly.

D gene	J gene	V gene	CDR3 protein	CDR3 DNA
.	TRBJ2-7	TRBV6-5	CASSPTSYEQYF	TGTGCCAGCAGTCCCACTTCCTACGAGCAGTACTTC
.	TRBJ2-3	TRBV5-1	CASSPRDSRTDTQYF	TGCGCCAGCAGCCCGAGGGACTCCCGCACAGATACGCAGTATTTT
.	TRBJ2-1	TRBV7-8	CASSLSSYNEQFF	TGTGCCAGCAGCTTATCGTCCTACAATGAGCAGTTCTTC
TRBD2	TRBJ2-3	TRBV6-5	CATRRGGVDTQYF	TGTGCCACCCGGCGGGGGGGCGTGGATACGCAGTATTTT
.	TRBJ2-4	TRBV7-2	CASSPVANIQYF	TGTGCCAGCAGTCCCGTAGCGAACATTCAGTACTTC
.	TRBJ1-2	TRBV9	CASSVVVGNYGYTF	TGTGCCAGCAGCGTAGTAGTCGGTAACTATGGCTACACCTTC
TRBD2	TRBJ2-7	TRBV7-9	CASSLFGGGNYEQYF	TGTGCCAGCAGCTTATTTGGGGGAGGGAACTACGAGCAGTACTTC
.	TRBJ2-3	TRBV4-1	CASSLTEGQDTQYF	TGCGCCAGCAGCCTCACGGAGGGGCAAGATACGCAGTATTTT
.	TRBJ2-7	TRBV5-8	CASSFGIQIGSEQYF	TGTGCCAGCAGCTTCGGGATTCAGATAGGGAGCGAGCAGTACTTC
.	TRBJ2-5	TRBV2	CASNLQETQYF	TGTGCCAGCAATCTTCAAGAGACCCAGTACTTC
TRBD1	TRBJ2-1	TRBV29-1	CSVGQEYNEQFF	TGCAGCGTGGGACAGGAGTACAATGAGCAGTTCTTC
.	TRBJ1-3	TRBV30	CAWTAVGTASGNTIYF	TGTGCCTGGACTGCTGTAGGGACTGCCTCTGGAAACACCATATATTTT
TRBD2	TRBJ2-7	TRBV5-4	CASRRGTSGPYEQYF	TGTGCCAGCAGGAGGGGGACTAGCGGTCCCTACGAGCAGTACTTC
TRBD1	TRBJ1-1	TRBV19	CASSTTGASPNTEAFF	TGTGCCAGTAGTACTACAGGGGCCTCGCCGAACACTGAAGCTTTCTTT
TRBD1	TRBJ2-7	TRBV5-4	CASSLGGGTGDEQYF	TGTGCCAGCAGCTTGGGGGGCGGGACAGGGGACGAGCAGTACTTC
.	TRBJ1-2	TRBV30	CACSIDGYTF	TGTGCCTGTTCGATAGATGGCTACACCTTC
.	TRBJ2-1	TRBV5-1	CASSENRENEQFF	TGCGCCAGCAGCGAAAACAGGGAAAATGAGCAGTTCTTC
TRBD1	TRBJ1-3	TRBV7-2	CASSAGQGGNTIYF	TGTGCCAGCAGCGCCGGACAGGGAGGAAACACCATATATTTT
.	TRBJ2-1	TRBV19	CASTSGVGNEQFF	TGTGCCAGTACCTCCGGGGTGGGGAATGAGCAGTTCTTC
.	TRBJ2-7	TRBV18	CASSPLGGSYEQYF	TGTGCCAGCTCACCATTGGGGGGTTCCTACGAGCAGTACTTC
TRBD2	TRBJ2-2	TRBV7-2	CASSLSGGGTGELFF	TGTGCCAGCAGCTTAAGCGGGGGAGGGACCGGGGAGCTGTTTTTT
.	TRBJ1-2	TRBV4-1	CASSQINLVSTAGYTF	TGCGCCAGCAGCCAAATTAATCTAGTCAGCACCGCTGGCTACACCTTC
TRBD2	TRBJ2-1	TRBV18	CASSPPIQREGPKAYSNEQFF	TGTGCCAGCTCACCACCAATTCAACGGGAGGGCCCGAAGGCGTATAGCAATGAGCAGTTCTTC
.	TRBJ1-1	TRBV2	CASSPSLGGADTEAFF	TGTGCCAGCAGTCCTAGCTTGGGAGGGGCGGATACTGAAGCTTTCTTT
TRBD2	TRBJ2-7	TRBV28	CASSLIGGNYEQYF	TGTGCCAGCAGTTTAATCGGGGGGAACTACGAGCAGTACTTC
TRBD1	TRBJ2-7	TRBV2	CASRQGQGVGEQYF	TGTGCCAGCAGGCAGGGACAGGGGGTTGGGGAGCAGTACTTC
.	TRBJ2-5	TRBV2	CASSDRGAETQYF	TGTGCCAGCAGTGATAGGGGCGCGGAGACCCAGTACTTC
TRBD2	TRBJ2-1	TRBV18	CASSPGLASGNEQFF	TGTGCCAGCTCACCGGGACTAGCCTCAGGGAATGAGCAGTTCTTC